This T cell receptor beta chain comes out of a study of beta chain features in type 1 diabetes. Germline V gene data show CDR1 as SGDLS and CDR2 as YYNGEE. The CDR3 has 15 amino acids. Trimming took off 4 bases at V and 0 bases at J, with 11 bases between the two ends. TCRB transcripts that were expressed got sequenced, as all of the isolated RNA had been reverse transcribed. Using immunoSEQ multiplex PCR, the repertoire was profiled, and TCRdb retains in-frame clones only, with some absent. The sample has roughly 160,000 clones; 6% to 9% are singletons. Study-wide results and caveats: Whatever favoring of shorter templates PCR might show would apply equally to patients and controls. Moderately but significantly shorter TCRB CDR3s were found in Type 1 diabetes patients in all four CD4+ subsets. Among patients, naive, central memory and Treg TCRB repertoires appeared more similar than among healthy donors.

In its sample, this clone was seen a few times. Its specificity is unknown. This chain connects TRBV9 to TRBJ2-1; D ambiguous. Sequencing was carried out using central memory CD4+ T cells from blood. The TCR comes from a man between 18 and 29 years old with type 1 diabetes. The CDR3 DNA sequence: TGTGCCAGCAGCTACGACCGGAGCTCCTACAATGAGCAGTTCTTC. The encoded protein is CASSYDRSSYNEQFF.